This passage covers 13 T cell receptor beta chains from one sample sequenced in a study of identical twins listed by TCRdb under 2016. The method was 5' RACE. The reads were generated on an Illumina HiSeq 2000. The public reads were reprocessed in TCRdb via fastp at Q25 and MiXCR, keeping in-frame beta chains. Each CDR3 protein appears once, grouped with its most common genes and DNA. The sample table records 350,000 to 450,000 distinct CDR3 sequences; about 18% of these occur just once. Of the sample, around 10% is held by the ten largest clones. Source material: naive T cells sorted from blood. The meaning of the sample's cell subset or site label: cells isolated with a human naive T-cell isolation kit. These receptors were taken from a man aged 45-60 years in good health.

This clonotype was recorded at least ten times. This chain connects TRBV18 to TRBJ1-1, with TRBD1 as a possible D gene (5 bases). Trimming cost V 2 bases and J 4 bases, with 14 bases left between them. Germline assignment: CDR1 KGHSH and CDR2 LQKENI. The CDR3 contains 15 residues. The DNA for the CDR3 is TGTGCCAGCTCACCAAGCGCGGGGGTAAGCACTGAAGCTTTCTTT. It yields the protein CASSPSAGVSTEAFF. The whole variable domain, filled in from reference TRBV18 and TRBJ1-1, reads NAGVMQNPRHLVRRRGQEARLRCSPMKGHSHVYWYRQLPEEGLKFMVYLQKENIIDESGMPKERFSAEFPKEGPSILRIQQVVRGDSAAYFCASSPSAGVSTEAFFGQGTRLTVV.

This clonotype turned up a few times. This chain uses TRBV9 with TRBJ1-3, with D hard to call. The CDR3 is 15 residues long. V was shortened by 0 bases and J by 0 bases, with 7 bases between the two germline ends. Germline V CDR1 and CDR2: SGDLS, YYNGEE. The CDR3: CASSVGGYSGNTIYF. The CDR3 region has the DNA TGTGCCAGCAGCGTAGGGGGATACTCTGGAAACACCATATATTTT.

This clonotype was counted at least ten times. The genes are TRBV2 and TRBJ1-6; D perhaps matches TRBD1 (6 bases). CDR3 size: 11 residues. CDR1 and CDR2 from the germline V gene are SNHLY and FYNNEI. V lost 5 bases to trimming and J lost 13 bases, with 9 bases between them. CDR3 in amino acids: CASSTGWPLHF. The DNA of the CDR3 is TGTGCCAGCAGTACAGGGTGGCCCCTCCACTTT.

This clonotype was recorded at least ten times. The chain carries TRBV10-3 and TRBJ2-1, with 7 positions matching TRBD1. V lost 3 bases and J lost 6; bases outside the gene matches: 8. The CDR3 loop spans 15 amino acids. Germline V gene lookup returns CDR1 ENHRY and CDR2 SYGVKD. CDR3 region: CAISDLGGPLNEQFF. For the CDR3, the DNA is TGTGCCATCAGTGACTTAGGGGGCCCCCTCAATGAGCAGTTCTTC.

This clonotype was seen only a few times. The chain carries TRBV20-1 and TRBJ2-6; D is possibly TRBD1 (6 bases). Deletions cut 4 bases from V and 3 bases from J, with 13 bases between. This CDR3 is 15 amino acids long. Germline assignment: CDR1 DFQATT and CDR2 SNEGSKA (reference sequence). DNA for the CDR3: TGCAGTGCTAACGGTGGGGGCATTGGGGCCAACGTCCTGACTTTC. It translates to CSANGGGIGANVLTF.

This clonotype has more than one count but fewer than ten. The rearrangement uses TRBV2 and TRBJ1-5, with TRBD1 matching over 7 bases. Germline CDR1 and CDR2: SNHLY and FYNNEI. CDR3 size: 14 residues. V was pared by 3 bases and J by 4 bases, with 3 bases of the junction left unmatched. This chain's CDR3 is CASSDPGGNQPQHF. The CDR3 coding sequence is TGTGCCAGCAGTGACCCAGGGGGAAATCAGCCCCAGCATTTT.

This clonotype has a count of ten or more. The chain uses TRBV3-1 and TRBJ2-7, with D maybe TRBD2 (7 bases). CDR3 length: 14 residues. Germline lookup yields CDR1 LGHDT and CDR2 YNNKEL (reference sequence). Between the trimmed V and J ends, which lost 5 bases and 3 bases, there was a span of 14 bases. For the CDR3, the DNA is TGTGCCAGCAGCAACGGGGGGCAAATCTACGAGCAGTACTTC. As protein: CASSNGGQIYEQYF.

This clonotype has a count of ten or more. The rearrangement links TRBV20-1 to TRBJ2-5, with 10 bases identical to TRBD2. The CDR3 extends over 15 amino acids. CDR1 is DFQATT and CDR2 is SNEGSKA in the germline V gene (reference sequence). Trimming at V came to 1 base and at J to 1 base, leaving 3 bases not matched to a gene. The CDR3 DNA reads as TGCAGTGCTAGAGGAGCTAGCGGGAGCCAAGAGACCCAGTACTTC. Translation: CSARGASGSQETQYF.

This clonotype was seen only a few times. The chain couples TRBV20-1 to TRBJ2-7; D might be TRBD2 (6 bases). CDR3 length equals 13 residues. Trimming removed 6 bases at V and 0 bases at J, with 12 bases between. Germline lookup yields CDR1 DFQATT and CDR2 SNEGSKA (reference sequence). In DNA, the CDR3 is TGCAGTGCCCCGGACTACCGCTCCTACGAGCAGTACTTC. Amino acids: CSAPDYRSYEQYF.

This clonotype was seen more than once but under ten times. The rearrangement uses TRBV20-1 and TRBJ2-2; the D gene is possibly TRBD1 (7 bases). The V gene lost 2 bases and the J gene lost 3 bases, with 10 bases spanning the gap. The CDR3 spans 14 residues. Germline V gene sequence: CDR1 DFQATT, CDR2 SNEGSKA (reference sequence). The CDR3 reads CSARQGGHTGELFF. CDR3 in DNA: TGCAGTGCTAGACAGGGGGGACACACCGGGGAGCTGTTTTTT.

This clonotype was detected ten times or more. The chain recombines TRBV27 with TRBJ2-1; a weak D match, TRBD2 (5 bases). The germline V and J ends were trimmed by 6 bases and 1 base, with 10 bases remaining between them. Looked up from germline, CDR1 is MNHEY and CDR2 is SMNVEV (reference sequence). The CDR3 covers 14 residues. Written as DNA, the CDR3 is TGTGCCAGCAGACTGGGAGTTTCCTACAATGAGCAGTTCTTC. As protein: CASRLGVSYNEQFF.

This clonotype showed up many times. V is TRBV7-2 and J is TRBJ2-3, with a possible D match to TRBD2 (5 bases). Looked up from germline, CDR1 is SGHTA and CDR2 is FQGNSA. CDR3 length: 15 amino acids. V lost 1 base and J 8 bases, leaving 16 bases between the germline ends. This chain's CDR3 is CASSLEGSRAVTQYF. The CDR3 DNA follows: TGTGCCAGCAGCTTAGAAGGAAGTAGAGCGGTTACGCAGTATTTT. Full variable domain (missing parts from reference TRBV7-2 and TRBJ2-3): GAGVSQSPSNKVTEKGKDVELRCDPISGHTALYWYRQSLGQGLEFLIYFQGNSAPDKSGLPSDRFSAERTGGSVSTLTIQRTQQEDSAVYLCASSLEGSRAVTQYFGPGTRLTVL.

This clonotype was picked up a small number of times. V usage is TRBV5-5 and J usage is TRBJ1-4, with D tentatively TRBD1 (5 bases). This CDR3 spans 14 amino acids. Trimming left V 2 bases short and J 6 bases short, with 11 bases between. The V gene's germline CDR1 is SGHKS and CDR2 YYEKEE (reference sequence). Here the CDR3 reads CASSFFIQDEKLFF. CDR3 coding DNA: TGTGCCAGCAGCTTTTTCATACAGGATGAAAAACTGTTTTTT.